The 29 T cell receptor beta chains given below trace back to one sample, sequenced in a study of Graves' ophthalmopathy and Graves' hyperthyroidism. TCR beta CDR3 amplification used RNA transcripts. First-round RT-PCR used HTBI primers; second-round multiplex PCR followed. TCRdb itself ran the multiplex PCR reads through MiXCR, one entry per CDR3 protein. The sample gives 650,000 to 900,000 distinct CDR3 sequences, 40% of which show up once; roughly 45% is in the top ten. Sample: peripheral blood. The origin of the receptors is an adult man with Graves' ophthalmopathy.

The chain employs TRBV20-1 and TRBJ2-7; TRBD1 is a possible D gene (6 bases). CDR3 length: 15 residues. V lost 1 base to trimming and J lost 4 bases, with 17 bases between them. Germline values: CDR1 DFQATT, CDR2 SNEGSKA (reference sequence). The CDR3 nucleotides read TGCAGTGCTAGAGCCTGGGGCAGGGGATCTTACGAGCAGTACTTC. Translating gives CSARAWGRGSYEQYF.

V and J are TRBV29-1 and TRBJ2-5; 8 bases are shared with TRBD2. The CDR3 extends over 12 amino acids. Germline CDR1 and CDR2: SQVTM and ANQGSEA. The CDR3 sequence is CTTGRAGETQYF. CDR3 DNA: TGCACTACCGGGAGGGCCGGAGAGACCCAGTACTTC.

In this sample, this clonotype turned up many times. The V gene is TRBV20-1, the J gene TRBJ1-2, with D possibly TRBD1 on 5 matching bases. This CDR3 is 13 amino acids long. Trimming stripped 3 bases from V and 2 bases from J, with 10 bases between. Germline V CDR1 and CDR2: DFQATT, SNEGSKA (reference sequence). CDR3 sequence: CSASSSGNYGYTF. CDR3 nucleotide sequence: TGCAGTGCTAGTTCCTCAGGGAACTATGGCTACACCTTC.

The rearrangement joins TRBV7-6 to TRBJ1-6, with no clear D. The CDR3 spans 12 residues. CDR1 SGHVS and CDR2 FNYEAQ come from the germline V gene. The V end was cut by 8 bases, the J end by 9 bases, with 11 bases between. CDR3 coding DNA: TGTGCCAGCCGTTTCCAGGCTTCACCCCTCCACTTT. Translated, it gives CASRFQASPLHF. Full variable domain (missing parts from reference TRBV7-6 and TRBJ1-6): GAGVSQSPRYKVTKRGQDVALRCDPISGHVSLYWYRQALGQGPEFLTYFNYEAQQDKSGLPNDRFSAERPEGSISTLTIQRTEQRDSAMYRCASRFQASPLHFGNGTRLTVT.

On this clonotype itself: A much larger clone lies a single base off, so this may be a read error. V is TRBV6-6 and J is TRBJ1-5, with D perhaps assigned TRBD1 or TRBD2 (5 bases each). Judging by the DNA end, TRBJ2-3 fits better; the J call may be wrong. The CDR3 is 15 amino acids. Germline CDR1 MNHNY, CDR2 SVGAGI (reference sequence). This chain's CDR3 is CASSYTGTSNQPQYF. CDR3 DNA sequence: TGTGCCAGCAGTTACACGGGGACGAGCAATCAGCCCCAGTATTTT.

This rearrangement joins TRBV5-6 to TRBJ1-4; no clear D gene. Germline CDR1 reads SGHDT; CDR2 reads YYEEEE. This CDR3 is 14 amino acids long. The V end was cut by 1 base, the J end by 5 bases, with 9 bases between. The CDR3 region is CASSLWQVNEKLFF. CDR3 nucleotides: TGTGCCAGCAGCTTGTGGCAGGTGAATGAAAAACTGTTTTTT. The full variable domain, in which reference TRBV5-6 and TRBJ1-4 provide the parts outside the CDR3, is DAGVTQSPTHLIKTRGQQVTLRCSPKSGHDTVSWYQQALGQGPQFIFQYYEEEERQRGNFPDRFSGHQFPNYSSELNVNALLLGDSALYLCASSLWQVNEKLFFGSGTQLSVL.

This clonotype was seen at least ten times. CDR3 protein: CASSPGQGAGQPQHF. The DNA of the CDR3 is TGTGCCAGTAGTCCGGGACAGGGGGCCGGTCAGCCCCAGCATTTT. J is TRBJ1-5 and V is TRBV19; 12 bases fit TRBD1. This CDR3 region has 15 residues. CDR1 and CDR2 (germline): LNHDA, SQIVND (reference sequence). V lost 5 bases, J lost 6 bases, and 5 bases stayed unmatched.

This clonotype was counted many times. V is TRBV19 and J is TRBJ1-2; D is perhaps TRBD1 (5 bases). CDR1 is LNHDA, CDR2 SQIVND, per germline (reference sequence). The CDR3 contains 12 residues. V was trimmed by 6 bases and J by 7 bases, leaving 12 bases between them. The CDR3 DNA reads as TGTGCCAGTAGCTTACAGGATTCTGGCTACACCTTC. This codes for CASSLQDSGYTF. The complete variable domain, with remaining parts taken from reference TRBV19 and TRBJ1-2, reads DGGITQSPKYLFRKEGQNVTLSCEQNLNHDAMYWYRQDPGQGLRLIYYSQIVNDFQKGDIAEGYSVSREKKESFPLTVTSAQKNPTAFYLCASSLQDSGYTFGSGTRLTVV.

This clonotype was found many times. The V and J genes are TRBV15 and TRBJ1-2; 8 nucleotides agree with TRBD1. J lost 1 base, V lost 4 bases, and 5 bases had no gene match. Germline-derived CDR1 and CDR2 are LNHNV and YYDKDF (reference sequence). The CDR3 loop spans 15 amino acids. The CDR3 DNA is TGTGCCACCAGCACAAAACAGGGGGTTAACTATGGCTACACCTTC. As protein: CATSTKQGVNYGYTF.

CDR3 nucleotides: TGCAGTGCTAGAGGGGCAGAGGATCAGCCCCAGTACTTC. Translation gives CSARGAEDQPQYF. The chain uses TRBV20-1 and TRBJ2-5; no definite D call. CDR1 and CDR2 (germline): DFQATT, SNEGSKA (reference sequence). V gave up 1 base and J gave up 9 bases, with 15 bases separating them. CDR3 length: 13 residues.

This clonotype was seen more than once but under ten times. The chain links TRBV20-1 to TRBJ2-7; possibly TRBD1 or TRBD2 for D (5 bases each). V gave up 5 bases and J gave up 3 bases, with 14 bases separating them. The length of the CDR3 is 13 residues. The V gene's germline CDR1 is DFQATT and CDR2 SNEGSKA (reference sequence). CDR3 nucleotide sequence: TGCAGTGCTTCGGGGCTGACCCTCTACGAGCAGTACTTC. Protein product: CSASGLTLYEQYF.

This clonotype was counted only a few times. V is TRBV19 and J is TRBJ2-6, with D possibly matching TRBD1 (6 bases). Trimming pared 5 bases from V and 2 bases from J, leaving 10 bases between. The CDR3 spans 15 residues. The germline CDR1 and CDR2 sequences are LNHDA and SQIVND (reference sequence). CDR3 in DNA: TGTGCCAGTAGTGACAGGCGCACTGGGGCCAACGTCCTGACTTTC. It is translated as CASSDRRTGANVLTF. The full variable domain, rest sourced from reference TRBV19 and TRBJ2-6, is DGGITQSPKYLFRKEGQNVTLSCEQNLNHDAMYWYRQDPGQGLRLIYYSQIVNDFQKGDIAEGYSVSREKKESFPLTVTSAQKNPTAFYLCASSDRRTGANVLTFGAGSRLTVL.

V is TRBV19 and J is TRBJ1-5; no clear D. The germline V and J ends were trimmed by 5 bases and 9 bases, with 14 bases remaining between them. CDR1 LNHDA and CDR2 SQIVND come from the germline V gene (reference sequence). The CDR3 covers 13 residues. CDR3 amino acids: CASSVHWRMPQHF. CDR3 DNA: TGTGCCAGTAGTGTTCACTGGAGAATGCCCCAGCATTTT.

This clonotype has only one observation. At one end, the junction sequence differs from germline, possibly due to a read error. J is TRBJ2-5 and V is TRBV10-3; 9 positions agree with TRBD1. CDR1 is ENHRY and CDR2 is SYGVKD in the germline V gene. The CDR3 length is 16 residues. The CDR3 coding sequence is TGTGCCAGCAGTGACGCCAAGACAGGGGGCCAAGAGACCCAGTACTTC. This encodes CASSDAKTGGQETQYF.

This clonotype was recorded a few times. For the CDR3, the DNA is TGTGCCAGCAGGCGGAAGGGACAGAAAGATTATGGCTACACCTTC. Its translation: CASRRKGQKDYGYTF. V is TRBV6-6 and J is TRBJ1-2; TRBD1 agrees at 7 bases. After removal of 6 bases from V and 5 bases from J, the junction contained 12 bases not matched to a gene. The CDR3 consists of 15 residues. Germline CDR1 reads MNHNY; CDR2 reads SVGAGI (reference sequence).

CDR3 nucleotides: TGTGCCAGCAGTTCTGGCCCGGGCCTATCGGGCACCGGGGAGCTGTTTTTT. It yields the protein CASSSGPGLSGTGELFF. The chain couples TRBV27 to TRBJ2-2; unclear D gene. The CDR3 covers 17 residues. V was cut by 4 bases and J by 4 bases, with 19 bases left in between. Germline V gene lookup returns CDR1 MNHEY and CDR2 SMNVEV (reference sequence).

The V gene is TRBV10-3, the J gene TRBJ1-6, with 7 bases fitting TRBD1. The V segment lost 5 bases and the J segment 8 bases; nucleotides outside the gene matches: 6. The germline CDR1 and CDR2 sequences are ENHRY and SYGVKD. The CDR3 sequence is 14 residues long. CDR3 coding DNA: TGTGCCATCAGTCGGACAGGTGGGGATTCACCCCTCCACTTT. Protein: CAISRTGGDSPLHF.

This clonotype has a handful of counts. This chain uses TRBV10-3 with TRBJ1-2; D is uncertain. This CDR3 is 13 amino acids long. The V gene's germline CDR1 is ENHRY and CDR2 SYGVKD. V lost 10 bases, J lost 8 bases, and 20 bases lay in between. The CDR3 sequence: CASIRSGGNGYTF. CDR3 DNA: TGTGCCAGCATCAGGTCGGGAGGGAACGGCTACACCTTC.

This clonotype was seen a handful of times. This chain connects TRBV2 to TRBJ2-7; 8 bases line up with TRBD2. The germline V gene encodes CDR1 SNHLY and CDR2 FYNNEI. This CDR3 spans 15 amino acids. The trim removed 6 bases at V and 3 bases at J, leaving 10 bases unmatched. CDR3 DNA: TGTGCCAGCAGCCCCAATAGCGGGACCTACTACGAGCAGTACTTC. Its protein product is CASSPNSGTYYEQYF. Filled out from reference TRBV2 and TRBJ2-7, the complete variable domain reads EPEVTQTPSHQVTQMGQEVILRCVPISNHLYFYWYRQILGQKVEFLVSFYNNEISEKSEIFDDQFSVERPDGSNFTLKIRSTKLEDSAMYFCASSPNSGTYYEQYFGPGTRLTVT.

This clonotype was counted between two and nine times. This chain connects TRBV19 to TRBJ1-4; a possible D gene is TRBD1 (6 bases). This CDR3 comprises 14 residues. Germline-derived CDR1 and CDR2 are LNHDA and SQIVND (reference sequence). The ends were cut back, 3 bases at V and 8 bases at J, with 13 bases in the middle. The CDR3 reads CASSIRTDYEKLFF. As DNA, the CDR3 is TGTGCCAGTAGTATTCGGACAGACTACGAAAAACTGTTTTTT.

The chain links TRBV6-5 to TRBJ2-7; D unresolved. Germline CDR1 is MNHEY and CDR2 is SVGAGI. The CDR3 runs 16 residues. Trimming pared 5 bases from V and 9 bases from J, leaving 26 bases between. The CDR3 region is CASSEPTPVFCCGQYF. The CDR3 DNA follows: TGTGCCAGCAGTGAACCGACACCCGTGTTTTGTTGCGGGCAGTACTTC.

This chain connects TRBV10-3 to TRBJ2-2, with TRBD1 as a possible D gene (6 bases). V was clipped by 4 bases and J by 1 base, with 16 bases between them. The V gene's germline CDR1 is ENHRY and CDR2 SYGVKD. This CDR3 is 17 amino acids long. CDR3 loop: CAISGDAGTRNTGELFF. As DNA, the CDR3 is TGTGCCATCAGTGGAGACGCCGGGACAAGGAACACCGGGGAGCTGTTTTTT.

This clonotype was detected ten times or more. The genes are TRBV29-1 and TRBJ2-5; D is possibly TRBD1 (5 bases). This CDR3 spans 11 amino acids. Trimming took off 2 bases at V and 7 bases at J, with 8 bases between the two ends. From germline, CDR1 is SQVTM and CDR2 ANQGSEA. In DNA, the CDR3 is TGCAGCGTTGAAATGCAGGGGACCCAGTACTTC. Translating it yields CSVEMQGTQYF.

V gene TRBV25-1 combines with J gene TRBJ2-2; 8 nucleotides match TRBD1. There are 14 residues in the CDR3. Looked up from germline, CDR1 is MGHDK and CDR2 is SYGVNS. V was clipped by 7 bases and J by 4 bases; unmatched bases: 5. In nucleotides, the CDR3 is TGTGCCAGCAAAGGACAGGGCCTCACCGGGGAGCTGTTTTTT. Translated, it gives CASKGQGLTGELFF.

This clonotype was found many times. CDR3 coding DNA: TGTGCCACCAGTGACCCGCGGACAGGCTCTGGGGCCAACGTCCTGACTTTC. Protein sequence: CATSDPRTGSGANVLTF. V and J are TRBV24-1 and TRBJ2-6; 7 positions match TRBD1. The CDR3 runs 17 residues. With V trimmed by 4 bases and J by 0 bases, 5 bases remained unmatched. Per germline, CDR1 KGHDR and CDR2 SFDVKD.

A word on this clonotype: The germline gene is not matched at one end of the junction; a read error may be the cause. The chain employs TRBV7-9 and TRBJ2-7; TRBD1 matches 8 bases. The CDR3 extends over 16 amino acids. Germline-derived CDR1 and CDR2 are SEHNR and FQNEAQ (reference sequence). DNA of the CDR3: TGCGCCAGCAGCCAAACAAGACAGGGGTCGTCCTACGAGCAGTACTTC. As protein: CASSQTRQGSSYEQYF. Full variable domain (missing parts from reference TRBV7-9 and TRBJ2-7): DTGVSQNPRHKITKRGQNVTFRCDPISEHNRLYWYRQTLGQGPEFLTYFQNEAQLEKSRLLSDRFSAERPKGSFSTLEIQRTEQGDSAMYLCASSQTRQGSSYEQYFGPGTRLTVT.

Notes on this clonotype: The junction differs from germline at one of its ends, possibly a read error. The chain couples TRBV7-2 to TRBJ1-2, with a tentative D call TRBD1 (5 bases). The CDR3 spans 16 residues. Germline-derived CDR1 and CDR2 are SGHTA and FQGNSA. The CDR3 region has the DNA TGTGGCAGCAGCTTAGAGACAGTTAAAGCGAACTATGGCTACACCTTC. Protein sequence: CGSSLETVKANYGYTF.

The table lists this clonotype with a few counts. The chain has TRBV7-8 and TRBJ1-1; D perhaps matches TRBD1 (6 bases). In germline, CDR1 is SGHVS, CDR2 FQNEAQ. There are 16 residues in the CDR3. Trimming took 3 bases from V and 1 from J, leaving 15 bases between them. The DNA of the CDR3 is TGTGCCAGCAGCTTGGAAGGGGGGCCGGCGAACACTGAAGCTTTCTTT. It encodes CASSLEGGPANTEAFF.

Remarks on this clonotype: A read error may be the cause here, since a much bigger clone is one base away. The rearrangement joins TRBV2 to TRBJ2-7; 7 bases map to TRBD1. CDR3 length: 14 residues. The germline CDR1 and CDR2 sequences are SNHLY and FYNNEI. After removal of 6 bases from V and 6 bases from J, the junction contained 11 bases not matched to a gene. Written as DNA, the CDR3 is TGTGCCAGCAGCTCGGTGACAGGGTGGCGCGAGCAGTACTTC. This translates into CASSSVTGWREQYF.